This TCR beta chain was identified in a study of T-cell reconstitution after alpha-beta-depleted transplantation in children. Preparing the TCRbeta library involved the use of unique molecular identifiers. Each CDR3 protein gets one entry after TCRdb re-called the PCR reads with MiXCR. The data contain 85,000 to 120,000 distinct CDR3 sequences, approximately 6% of them singletons. This clonotype was recorded many times. The antigen remains unidentified. Findings of the study overall: Some patients' high day-60 TCRbeta diversity was attributed to recipient cells surviving conditioning. Reports say that about two months after transplant, the alpha-beta T cells came out of several hundred graft clones that had expanded. It was newly produced T cells that mostly accounted for T-cell counts and diversity one year after transplant.

From germline, CDR1 is MRHNA and CDR2 SNTAGT. V lost 3 bases and J lost 2, with 15 bases in between. This CDR3 has 16 residues. The sample in question was PBMCs, mostly from graft donor cells, obtained 60 days after TCRalphabeta/CD19-depleted stem cell transplant. The sequence came from a female patient aged 2-10 years who had a stem cell transplant for Fanconi anemia, so the T cells may come from the graft donor. V is TRBV6-4 and J is TRBJ2-3; D uncertain. In DNA form, the CDR3 reads TGTGCCAGCAGTGAGTCTGAGGATCCGACCACAGATACGCAGTATTTT. This translates into CASSESEDPTTDTQYF.